This paragraph reports one T cell receptor (beta chain). What it recognizes is unknown. This sample was taken from a study of identical twins. A universal primer site arose from template switching, and cDNA bore unique molecular identifiers. TCRdb independently ran MiXCR on the 5' RACE reads; one entry per CDR3 protein. The table records 420,000 or so distinct CDR3 sequences, less than 20% of them present only once. Overall study findings and caveats: Invariant MAIT and iNKT cells could partly confound zero-insertion analyses. Models, which agreed with sharing between unrelated individuals, nonetheless underestimated the out-of-frame TCR alpha sharing seen in monozygotic twins. Memory repertoires lacked the insertion deficit that abundant cord blood beta clonotypes showed.

The germline V and J ends were trimmed by 3 bases and 0 bases, with 6 bases remaining between them. Germline CDR1 reads MDHEN; CDR2 reads SYDVKM. The CDR3 has 14 residues. The rearrangement joins TRBV28 to TRBJ1-5; D ambiguous. This TCR derives from a man aged 45-65 years in good health. Input material: naive T cells sorted from blood. CDR3 bases: TGTGCCAGCAGTTTCATATATAGCAATCAGCCCCAGCATTTT. Translated: CASSFIYSNQPQHF.